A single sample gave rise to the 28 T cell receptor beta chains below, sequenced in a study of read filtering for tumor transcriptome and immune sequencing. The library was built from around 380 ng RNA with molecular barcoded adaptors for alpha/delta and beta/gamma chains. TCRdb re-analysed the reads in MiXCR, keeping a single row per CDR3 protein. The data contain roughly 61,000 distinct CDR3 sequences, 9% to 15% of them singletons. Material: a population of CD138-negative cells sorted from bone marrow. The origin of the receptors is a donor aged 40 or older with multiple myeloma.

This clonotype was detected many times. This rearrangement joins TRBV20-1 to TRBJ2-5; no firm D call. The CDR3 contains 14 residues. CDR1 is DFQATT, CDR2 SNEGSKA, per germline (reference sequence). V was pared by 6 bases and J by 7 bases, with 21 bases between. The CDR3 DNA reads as TGCAGTGCCAACGCGCGGTCCCCGGACGGGACCCAGTACTTC. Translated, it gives CSANARSPDGTQYF.

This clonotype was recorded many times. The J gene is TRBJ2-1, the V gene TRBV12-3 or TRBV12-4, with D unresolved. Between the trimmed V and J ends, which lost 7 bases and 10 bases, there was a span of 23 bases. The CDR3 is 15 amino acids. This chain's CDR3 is CASNRPKDRLSEQFF. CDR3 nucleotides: TGTGCCAGCAACAGACCCAAGGACCGTCTGTCGGAGCAGTTCTTC.

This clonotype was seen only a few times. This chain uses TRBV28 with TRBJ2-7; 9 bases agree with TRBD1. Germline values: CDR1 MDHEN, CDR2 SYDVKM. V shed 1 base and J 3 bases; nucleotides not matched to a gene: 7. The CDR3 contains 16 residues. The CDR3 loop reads CASSLSGTGSNYEQYF. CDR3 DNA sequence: TGTGCCAGCAGTTTATCCGGGACAGGGTCCAACTACGAGCAGTACTTC.

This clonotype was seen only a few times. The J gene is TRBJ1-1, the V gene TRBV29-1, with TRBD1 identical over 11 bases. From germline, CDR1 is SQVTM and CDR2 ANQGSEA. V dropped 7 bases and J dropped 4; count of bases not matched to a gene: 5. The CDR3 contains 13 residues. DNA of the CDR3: TGCAGCGCGCCGGGACAGGGGGGCACTGAAGCTTTCTTT. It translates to CSAPGQGGTEAFF.

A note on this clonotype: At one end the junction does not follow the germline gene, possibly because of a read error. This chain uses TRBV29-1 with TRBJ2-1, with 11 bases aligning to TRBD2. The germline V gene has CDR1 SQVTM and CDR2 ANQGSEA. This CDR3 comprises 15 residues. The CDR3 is CSVEMRLAGMNEQLF. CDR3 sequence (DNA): TGCAGCGTTGAAATGAGACTAGCGGGGATGAATGAGCAGCTCTTC.

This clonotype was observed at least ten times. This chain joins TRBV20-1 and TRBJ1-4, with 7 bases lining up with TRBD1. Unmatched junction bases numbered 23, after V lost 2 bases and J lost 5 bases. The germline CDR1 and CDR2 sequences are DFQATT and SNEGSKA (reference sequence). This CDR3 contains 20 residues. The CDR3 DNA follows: TGCAGTGCTAGATCGGGCCAATCGACAGGGTCGAGAAGAGGGAATGAAAAACTGTTTTTT. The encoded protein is CSARSGQSTGSRRGNEKLFF.

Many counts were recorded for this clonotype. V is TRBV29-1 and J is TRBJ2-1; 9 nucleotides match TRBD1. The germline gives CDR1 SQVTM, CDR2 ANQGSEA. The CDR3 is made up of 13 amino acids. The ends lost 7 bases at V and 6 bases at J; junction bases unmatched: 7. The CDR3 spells CSAERTGVNEQFF. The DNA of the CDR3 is TGCAGCGCCGAGAGGACAGGGGTCAATGAGCAGTTCTTC.

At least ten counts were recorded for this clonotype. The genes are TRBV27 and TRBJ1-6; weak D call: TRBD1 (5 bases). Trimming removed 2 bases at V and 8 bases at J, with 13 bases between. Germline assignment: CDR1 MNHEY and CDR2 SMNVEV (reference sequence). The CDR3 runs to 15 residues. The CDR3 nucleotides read TGTGCCAGCAGTTTAATGGGACGTCTGGATTCACCCCTCCACTTT. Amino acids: CASSLMGRLDSPLHF.

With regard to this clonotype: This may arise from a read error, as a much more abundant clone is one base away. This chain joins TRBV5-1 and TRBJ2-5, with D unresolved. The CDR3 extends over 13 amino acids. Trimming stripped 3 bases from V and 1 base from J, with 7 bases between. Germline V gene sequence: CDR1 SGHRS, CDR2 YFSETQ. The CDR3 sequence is CASSSTFQETQYF. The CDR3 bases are TGCGCCAGCAGCTCAACCTTCCAAGAGACCCAGTACTTC.

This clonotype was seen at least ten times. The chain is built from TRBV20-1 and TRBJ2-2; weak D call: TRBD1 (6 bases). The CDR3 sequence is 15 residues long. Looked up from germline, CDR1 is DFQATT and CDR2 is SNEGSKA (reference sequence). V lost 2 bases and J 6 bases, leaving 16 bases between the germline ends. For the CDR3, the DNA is TGCAGTGCTAGATCACCGGGACAAAGACCCGGGGAGCTGTTTTTT. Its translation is CSARSPGQRPGELFF.

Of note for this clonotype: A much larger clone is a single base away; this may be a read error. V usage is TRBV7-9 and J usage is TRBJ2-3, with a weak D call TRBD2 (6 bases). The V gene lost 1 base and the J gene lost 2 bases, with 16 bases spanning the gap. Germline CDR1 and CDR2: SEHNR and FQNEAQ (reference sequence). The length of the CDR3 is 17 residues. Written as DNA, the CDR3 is TGTGCCAGCAGCTTAGGTTGGCTAGCGTGGACCACAGATACGCAGTATTTT. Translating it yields CASSLGWLAWTTDTQYF.

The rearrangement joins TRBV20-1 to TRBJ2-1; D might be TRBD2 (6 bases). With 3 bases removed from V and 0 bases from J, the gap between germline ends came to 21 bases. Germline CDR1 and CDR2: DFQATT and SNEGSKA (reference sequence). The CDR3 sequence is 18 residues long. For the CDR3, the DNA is TGCAGTGCTAGTTGGCGGGACCCATTTAACCCCTCCTACAATGAGCAGTTCTTC. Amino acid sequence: CSASWRDPFNPSYNEQFF.

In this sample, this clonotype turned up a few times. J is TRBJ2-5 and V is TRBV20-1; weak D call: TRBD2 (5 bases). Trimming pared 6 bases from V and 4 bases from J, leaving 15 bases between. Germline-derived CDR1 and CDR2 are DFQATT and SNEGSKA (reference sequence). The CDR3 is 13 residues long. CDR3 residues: CSAPPDLSETQYF. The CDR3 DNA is TGCAGTGCCCCTCCGGACTTATCAGAGACCCAGTACTTC.

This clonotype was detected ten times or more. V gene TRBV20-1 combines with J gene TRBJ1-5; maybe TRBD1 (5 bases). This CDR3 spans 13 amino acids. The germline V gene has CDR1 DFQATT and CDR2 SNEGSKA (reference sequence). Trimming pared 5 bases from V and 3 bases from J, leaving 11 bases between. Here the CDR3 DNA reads TGCAGTGCTGCAGGACACGACAATCAGCCCCAGCATTTT. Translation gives CSAAGHDNQPQHF.

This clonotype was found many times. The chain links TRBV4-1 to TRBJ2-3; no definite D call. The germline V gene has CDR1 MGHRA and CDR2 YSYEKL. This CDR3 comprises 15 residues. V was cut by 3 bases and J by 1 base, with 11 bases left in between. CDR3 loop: CASSQRWPGTDTQYF. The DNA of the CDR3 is TGCGCCAGCAGCCAGCGGTGGCCTGGCACAGATACGCAGTATTTT.

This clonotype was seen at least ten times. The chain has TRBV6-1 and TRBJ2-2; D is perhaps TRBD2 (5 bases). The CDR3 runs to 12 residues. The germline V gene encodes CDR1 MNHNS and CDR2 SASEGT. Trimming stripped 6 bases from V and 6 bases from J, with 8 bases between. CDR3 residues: CASRDSSGELFF. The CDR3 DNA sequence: TGTGCCAGCAGGGACTCTTCCGGGGAGCTGTTTTTT.

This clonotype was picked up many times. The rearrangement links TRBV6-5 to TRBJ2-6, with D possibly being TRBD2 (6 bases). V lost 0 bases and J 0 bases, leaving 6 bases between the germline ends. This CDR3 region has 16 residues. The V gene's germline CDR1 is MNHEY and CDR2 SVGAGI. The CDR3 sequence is CASSYSGGSGANVLTF. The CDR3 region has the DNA TGTGCCAGCAGTTACTCGGGGGGCTCTGGGGCCAACGTCCTGACTTTC.

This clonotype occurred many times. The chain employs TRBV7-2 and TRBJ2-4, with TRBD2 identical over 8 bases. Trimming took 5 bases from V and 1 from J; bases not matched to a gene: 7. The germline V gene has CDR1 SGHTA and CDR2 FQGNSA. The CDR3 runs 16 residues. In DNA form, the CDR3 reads TGTGCCAGCAGCCGGGTTGCGGGGGGCGCCAAAAACATTCAGTACTTC. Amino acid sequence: CASSRVAGGAKNIQYF.

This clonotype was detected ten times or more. In nucleotides, the CDR3 is TGTGCCAGCAGGAAAGGGAGTCAGCCCCAGCATTTT. This translates into CASRKGSQPQHF. V and J are TRBV6-6 and TRBJ1-5; unclear D gene. Per the germline V gene, CDR1 is MNHNY and CDR2 is SVGAGI (reference sequence). The ends were cut back, 6 bases at V and 6 bases at J, with 9 bases in the middle. The CDR3 is 12 residues long.

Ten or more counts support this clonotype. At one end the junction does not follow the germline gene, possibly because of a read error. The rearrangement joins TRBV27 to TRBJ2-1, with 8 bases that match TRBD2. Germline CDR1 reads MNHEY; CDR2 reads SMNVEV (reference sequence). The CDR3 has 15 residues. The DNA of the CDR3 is TGTGCCAGCAGTTTTCGGGGGGGGAACTACAATGAGCAGTCCTTC. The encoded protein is CASSFRGGNYNEQSF.

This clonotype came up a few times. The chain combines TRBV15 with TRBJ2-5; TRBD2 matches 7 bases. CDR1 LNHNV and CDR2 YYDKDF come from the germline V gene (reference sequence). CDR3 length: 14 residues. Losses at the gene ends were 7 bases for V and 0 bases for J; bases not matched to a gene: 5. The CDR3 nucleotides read TGTGCCACCAATCTTGGGGGGGACCAAGAGACCCAGTACTTC. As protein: CATNLGGDQETQYF. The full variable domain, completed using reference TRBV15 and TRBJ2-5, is DAMVIQNPRYQVTQFGKPVTLSCSQTLNHNVMYWYQQKSSQAPKLLFHYYDKDFNNEADTPDNFQSRRPNTSFCFLDIRSPGLGDTAMYLCATNLGGDQETQYFGPGTRLLVL.

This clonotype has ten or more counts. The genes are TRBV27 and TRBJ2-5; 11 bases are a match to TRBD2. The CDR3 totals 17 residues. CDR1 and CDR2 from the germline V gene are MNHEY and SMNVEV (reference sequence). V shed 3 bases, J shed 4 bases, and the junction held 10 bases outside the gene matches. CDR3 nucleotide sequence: TGTGCCAGCAGTTTTGGCCTAGCGGGGGGACTGAGAGAGACCCAGTACTTC. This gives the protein CASSFGLAGGLRETQYF.

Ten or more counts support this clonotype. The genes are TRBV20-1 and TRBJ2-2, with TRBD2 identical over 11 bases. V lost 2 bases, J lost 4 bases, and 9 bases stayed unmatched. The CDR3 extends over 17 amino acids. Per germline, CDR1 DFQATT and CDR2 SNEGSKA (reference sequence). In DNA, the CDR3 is TGCAGTGCTAGACCCCTGACTAGCGGGGACGGCACCGGGGAGCTGTTTTTT. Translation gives CSARPLTSGDGTGELFF.

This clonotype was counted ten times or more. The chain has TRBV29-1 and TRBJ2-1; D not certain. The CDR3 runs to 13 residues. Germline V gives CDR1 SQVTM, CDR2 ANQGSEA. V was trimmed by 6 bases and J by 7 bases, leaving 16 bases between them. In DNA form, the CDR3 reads TGCAGCGTCCGGTCAAGCACCGGAAATGAGCAGTTCTTC. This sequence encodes CSVRSSTGNEQFF.

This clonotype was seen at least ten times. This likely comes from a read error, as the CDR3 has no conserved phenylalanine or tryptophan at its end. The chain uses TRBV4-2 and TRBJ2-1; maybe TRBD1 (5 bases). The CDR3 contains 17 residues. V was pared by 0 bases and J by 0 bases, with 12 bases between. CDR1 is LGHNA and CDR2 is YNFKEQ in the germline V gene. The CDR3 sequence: CASSQDADSLSYNEQFL. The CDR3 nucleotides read TGTGCCAGCAGCCAAGATGCCGACAGCCTCTCCTACAATGAGCAGTTCCTC.

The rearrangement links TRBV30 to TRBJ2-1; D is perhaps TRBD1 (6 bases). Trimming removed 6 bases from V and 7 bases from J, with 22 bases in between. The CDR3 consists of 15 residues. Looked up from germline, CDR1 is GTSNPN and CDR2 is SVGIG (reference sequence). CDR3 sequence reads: CACLRGKQLGNEQFF. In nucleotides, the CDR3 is TGTGCCTGTCTCAGGGGAAAACAGTTGGGAAATGAGCAGTTCTTC.

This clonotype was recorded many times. This CDR3 reads CASSYSTGYQETQYF. The CDR3, as DNA: TGTGCCAGCAGTTACTCGACCGGGTACCAAGAGACCCAGTACTTC. The rearrangement links TRBV6-2 or TRBV6-3 to TRBJ2-5, with D unresolved. V was shortened by 0 bases and J by 0 bases, with 8 bases between the two germline ends. Germline loops: CDR1 MNHEY, CDR2 SVGEGT. The CDR3 covers 15 residues.

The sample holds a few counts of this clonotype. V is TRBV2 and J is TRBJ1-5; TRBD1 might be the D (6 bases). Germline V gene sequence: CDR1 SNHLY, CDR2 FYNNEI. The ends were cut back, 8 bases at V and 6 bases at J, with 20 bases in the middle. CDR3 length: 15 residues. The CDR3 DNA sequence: TGTGCCAGCCTCAACACCAGGGGAGGGGGTCAGCCCCAGCATTTT. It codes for CASLNTRGGGQPQHF.